A single sample gave rise to the 12 T cell receptor beta chains below, sequenced in a study of cytomegalovirus exposure and HLA in healthy donors. It was with 60 Vbeta and 13 Jbeta primers that the PCR ran. Some clones are missing from TCRdb's copy, which holds only in-frame ones; the method was immunoSEQ multiplex PCR. The data show under 200,000 clones, over 75% seen once. Sequencing was performed on PBMCs. Receptor source: a woman in her 50s in good health and CMV-seropositive.

Only one count was recorded for this clone. J is TRBJ2-7 and V is TRBV14; D uncertain. This CDR3 comprises 14 residues. Trimming shortened V by 9 bases and J by 2 bases, and 17 bases separated the two germline ends. Germline V gene lookup returns CDR1 SGHDN and CDR2 FVKESK. In DNA, the CDR3 is TGTGCCAGTTCTACCGGTGGTGGTACCTACGAGCAGTACTTC. Translated: CASSTGGGTYEQYF. Combining the CDR3 with reference TRBV14 and TRBJ2-7 gives the whole variable domain EAGVTQFPSHSVIEKGQTVTLRCDPISGHDNLYWYRRVMGKEIKFLLHFVKESKQDESGMPNNRFLAERTGGTYSTLKVQPAELEDSGVYFCASSTGGGTYEQYFGPGTRLTVT.

V and J are TRBV6-4 and TRBJ2-1; no clear D gene. Trimming took off 5 bases at V and 9 bases at J, with 5 bases between the two ends. The CDR3 length is 10 residues. The germline V gene encodes CDR1 MRHNA and CDR2 SNTAGT. The CDR3 protein is CASSPLEQFF. As DNA, the CDR3 is TGTGCCAGCAGTCCCCTTGAGCAGTTCTTC.

The chain links TRBV28 to TRBJ1-5, with D perhaps TRBD1 (6 bases). There are 17 residues in the CDR3. The ends were cut back, 5 bases at V and 0 bases at J, with 17 bases in the middle. Looked up from germline, CDR1 is MDHEN and CDR2 is SYDVKM. CDR3 residues: CASSTNLDRFSNQPQHF. CDR3 nucleotide sequence: TGTGCCAGCAGTACTAACCTCGACAGGTTTAGCAATCAGCCCCAGCATTTT.

This chain connects TRBV10-3 to TRBJ1-3; 7 positions match TRBD1. Looked up from germline, CDR1 is ENHRY and CDR2 is SYGVKD. The CDR3 spans 13 residues. The ends lost 11 bases at V and 1 base at J; junction bases unmatched: 5. CDR3 coding DNA: TGTGCCGCCAGGGGGACTTCTGGAAACACCATATATTTT. Translated, it gives CAARGTSGNTIYF.

In its sample, this clone was seen once. The gene calls are TRBV19 and TRBJ1-1; the match to TRBD1 covers 7 bases. The length of the CDR3 is 14 residues. The V and J ends lost 6 bases and 3 bases, in that order; junction bases with no gene match: 7. Germline CDR1 reads LNHDA; CDR2 reads SQIVND (reference sequence). CDR3 sequence (DNA): TGTGCCAGTAGGTTTACCGACAGGGACACTGAAGCTTTCTTT. The encoded protein is CASRFTDRDTEAFF.

For this clone: Other DNA sequences within the sample encode an identical CDR3. The V and J genes are TRBV28 and TRBJ2-7; 10 bases match TRBD1. Germline V CDR1 and CDR2: MDHEN, SYDVKM. The CDR3 contains 15 residues. The V and J ends lost 6 bases and 5 bases, in that order; junction bases with no gene match: 10. CDR3 in amino acids: CASSHTGTGAHEQYF. DNA for the CDR3: TGTGCCAGCAGCCACACCGGGACAGGGGCCCACGAGCAGTACTTC.

Worth noting for this clone: The same CDR3 arises from other DNA sequences in this sample as well. This rearrangement joins TRBV9 to TRBJ2-5; 7 nucleotides align to TRBD1. The CDR3 runs to 12 residues. Germline CDR1 and CDR2: SGDLS and YYNGEE. V lost 3 bases and J lost 4; bases outside the gene matches: 0. CDR3 DNA sequence: TGTGCCAGCAGCGCAGGGGGAGAGACCCAGTACTTC. Amino acid sequence: CASSAGGETQYF.

The chain links TRBV5-4 to TRBJ1-1, with 8 bases matching TRBD1. Per germline, CDR1 SGHNT and CDR2 YYREEE (reference sequence). Losses at the gene ends were 0 bases for V and 5 bases for J; bases not matched to a gene: 9. There are 16 residues in the CDR3. The CDR3 loop reads CASSLGQGLSGTEAFF. The CDR3, as DNA: TGTGCCAGCAGCTTGGGACAGGGGCTCTCGGGAACTGAAGCTTTCTTT.

The V and J genes are TRBV2 and TRBJ1-1; D gene unclear. This CDR3 comprises 15 residues. Trimming removed 5 bases from V and 5 bases from J, with 18 bases in between. The germline V gene has CDR1 SNHLY and CDR2 FYNNEI. The CDR3 DNA follows: TGTGCCAGCAGTACTAGGAGCGCAGGTGGGACTGAAGCTTTCTTT. Protein product: CASSTRSAGGTEAFF.

This clone was observed a handful of times. The chain links TRBV30 to TRBJ2-7, with 9 positions matching TRBD1. Germline-derived CDR1 and CDR2 are GTSNPN and SVGIG (reference sequence). V lost 5 bases, J lost 5 bases, and 10 bases stayed unmatched. The CDR3 runs to 14 residues. The CDR3 DNA reads as TGTGCCTGGGGTCGGGGGACAGGGTACCACGAGCAGTACTTC. It translates to CAWGRGTGYHEQYF.

This chain links TRBV7-8 with TRBJ2-7; no firm D call. The CDR3 is 13 amino acids. Germline V gene lookup returns CDR1 SGHVS and CDR2 FQNEAQ. V gave up 1 base and J gave up 2 bases, with 6 bases separating them. As DNA, the CDR3 is TGTGCCAGCAGCTTAGTCCCAACCTACGAGCAGTACTTC. Amino acid sequence: CASSLVPTYEQYF.

The chain joins TRBV7-2 to TRBJ1-5, with a tentative D call TRBD1 (6 bases). With 5 bases removed from V and 0 bases from J, the gap between germline ends came to 8 bases. This CDR3 comprises 14 residues. Germline values: CDR1 SGHTA, CDR2 FQGNSA. The CDR3 region is CASSHRDSNQPQHF. DNA for the CDR3: TGTGCCAGCAGCCACAGGGATAGCAATCAGCCCCAGCATTTT.